This passage covers 27 T cell receptor beta chains from one sample sequenced in a study of Ad26.COV2.S vaccination and SARS-CoV-2 variants. Treatment indicated: approximately 18 received Ad26.COV2.S at low or high dose, single or two shots; about 5 received placebo; per-sample allocation not given. Sampling was performed 63 days after the first vaccine or placebo injection. Sequencing used immunoSEQ multiplex PCR; TCRdb keeps in-frame clones, though not all of them. The table shows about 350,000 clones, with about 85% occurring only once. This specimen consisted of peripheral blood, obtained in a trial of Ad26.COV2.S vaccine versus placebo. The receptors shown here come from a person between 18 and 59 years old who received the Ad26.COV2.S COVID-19 vaccine or a placebo.

This chain uses TRBV12-3 or TRBV12-4 with TRBJ1-1; D not certain. Trimming removed 1 base at V and 4 bases at J, with 7 bases between. CDR3 length equals 13 residues. DNA of the CDR3: TGTGCCAGCAGTTTAGGGTTCGGCACTGAAGCTTTCTTT. Translation: CASSLGFGTEAFF.

In its sample, this clone was seen once. The V and J genes are TRBV27 and TRBJ2-1; D might be TRBD1 (6 bases). The CDR3 runs to 12 residues. CDR1 is MNHEY and CDR2 is SMNVEV in the germline V gene (reference sequence). Trimming shortened V by 6 bases and J by 7 bases, and 10 bases separated the two germline ends. The CDR3 protein is CASRMRGNEQFF. CDR3 DNA sequence: TGTGCCAGCAGGATGAGGGGGAATGAGCAGTTCTTC.

The gene calls are TRBV6-2 or TRBV6-3 and TRBJ1-1; possible D gene TRBD1, 5 bases. The CDR3 runs 19 residues. Germline CDR1 is MNHEY and CDR2 is SVGEGT. The V end lost 6 bases, the J end lost 0 bases, and 26 bases lay between the germline ends. The CDR3: CASSPGRGDRGSMNTEAFF. The CDR3 DNA sequence: TGTGCCAGCAGCCCCGGGAGGGGTGACCGAGGGTCGATGAACACTGAAGCTTTCTTT.

The V and J genes are TRBV18 and TRBJ2-2; tentative D call: TRBD1 (5 bases). The CDR3 consists of 16 residues. The V end lost 3 bases, the J end lost 0 bases, and 11 bases lay between the germline ends. CDR1 is KGHSH and CDR2 is LQKENI in the germline V gene. DNA for the CDR3: TGTGCCAGCTCACCTCTAACAGGCTCGAACACCGGGGAGCTGTTTTTT. It codes for CASSPLTGSNTGELFF.

The V call is TRBV5-1, the J call TRBJ1-5; TRBD1 matches 7 bases. This CDR3 has 15 amino acids. The junction had 4 bases not matched to a gene; V was cut back by 0 bases and J by 4 bases. Germline V gives CDR1 SGHRS, CDR2 YFSETQ. DNA of the CDR3: TGCGCCAGCAGCTTGGTCACAGGGGAAAATCAGCCCCAGCATTTT. Translated: CASSLVTGENQPQHF.

The chain combines TRBV12-3 or TRBV12-4 with TRBJ1-1; D is ambiguous. There are 13 residues in the CDR3. Trimming took off 7 bases at V and 1 base at J, with 10 bases between the two ends. The CDR3 DNA reads as TGTGCCAGCACCGCTACAGAGAACACTGAAGCTTTCTTT. Its protein is CASTATENTEAFF.

The genes are TRBV12-3 or TRBV12-4 and TRBJ1-1, with a possible D match to TRBD1 (6 bases). The CDR3 has 11 amino acids. Trimming removed 5 bases from V and 11 bases from J, with 12 bases in between. The DNA for the CDR3 is TGTGCCAGCAGTGAGAGGGGGGAGGCTTTCTTT. Amino acid sequence: CASSERGEAFF.

This rearrangement joins TRBV27 to TRBJ2-1; possibly TRBD1 for D (6 bases). CDR1 and CDR2 from the germline V gene are MNHEY and SMNVEV (reference sequence). This CDR3 has 16 residues. V lost 1 base and J lost 6, with 16 bases in between. CDR3: CASSLLAGARGNEQFF. The CDR3 nucleotides read TGTGCCAGCAGTTTATTAGCAGGGGCCAGGGGCAATGAGCAGTTCTTC.

This chain uses TRBV20-1 with TRBJ1-2; no clear D. V was trimmed by 6 bases and J by 6 bases, leaving 8 bases between them. Germline CDR1 DFQATT, CDR2 SNEGSKA (reference sequence). The CDR3 extends over 10 amino acids. The CDR3 region is CSAPKDGYTF. The CDR3 DNA reads TGCAGTGCCCCCAAGGATGGCTACACCTTC.

This chain connects TRBV4-3 to TRBJ1-1; TRBD1 is a possible D gene (5 bases). The CDR3 runs to 14 residues. Germline V gives CDR1 LGHNA, CDR2 YSLEER. The V end was cut by 8 bases, the J end by 4 bases, with 17 bases between. The CDR3 loop reads CASALDRASTEAFF. In DNA form, the CDR3 reads TGCGCCAGCGCTCTCGACAGAGCAAGCACTGAAGCTTTCTTT.

The chain combines TRBV2 with TRBJ1-5; no clear D gene. Germline loops: CDR1 SNHLY, CDR2 FYNNEI. This CDR3 is built from 15 residues. V lost 1 base and J 0 bases, leaving 7 bases between the germline ends. CDR3 amino acids: CASSEEEYSNQPQHF. In nucleotides, the CDR3 is TGTGCCAGCAGTGAAGAGGAGTATAGCAATCAGCCCCAGCATTTT. Supplemented by reference TRBV2 and TRBJ1-5, the full variable domain reads EPEVTQTPSHQVTQMGQEVILRCVPISNHLYFYWYRQILGQKVEFLVSFYNNEISEKSEIFDDQFSVERPDGSNFTLKIRSTKLEDSAMYFCASSEEEYSNQPQHFGDGTRLSIL.

The chain joins TRBV3-1 (or the pseudogene TRBV3-2) to TRBJ1-2, with D unresolved. Trimming cost V 1 base and J 2 bases, with 11 bases left between them. The germline V gene encodes CDR1 LGHDT and CDR2 YNNKEL (reference sequence). The CDR3 is made up of 15 amino acids. The CDR3 here is CASSQGTRPNYGYTF. The CDR3 DNA follows: TGTGCCAGCAGCCAAGGAACTCGACCGAACTATGGCTACACCTTC.

As regards this clone: One end of the junction does not line up with germline, which may come from a read error. The chain carries TRBV5-4 and TRBJ2-2, with unresolved D. CDR1 SGHNT and CDR2 YYREEE come from the germline V gene (reference sequence). CDR3 size: 14 residues. The CDR3 coding sequence is TGTGCCAGCAGAAGGCAGACGAAAACCGGGGAGCTGTTTTTT. This translates into CASRRQTKTGELFF. The full variable domain, with the rest looked up from reference TRBV5-4 and TRBJ2-2, is ETGVTQSPTHLIKTRGQQVTLRCSSQSGHNTVSWYQQALGQGPQFIFQYYREEENGRGNFPPRFSGLQFPNYSSELNVNALELDDSALYLCASRRQTKTGELFFGEGSRLTVL.

This chain connects TRBV28 to TRBJ1-1; no definite D call. The length of the CDR3 is 14 residues. Trimming removed 4 bases from V and 1 base from J, with 10 bases in between. Germline CDR1 reads MDHEN; CDR2 reads SYDVKM. The CDR3 nucleotides read TGTGCCAGCAGTTGGAGTCTGGGGAACACTGAAGCTTTCTTT. It translates to CASSWSLGNTEAFF. The full variable domain, rest sourced from reference TRBV28 and TRBJ1-1, is DVKVTQSSRYLVKRTGEKVFLECVQDMDHENMFWYRQDPGLGLRLIYFSYDVKMKEKGDIPEGYSVSREKKERFSLILESASTNQTSMYLCASSWSLGNTEAFFGQGTRLTVV.

V gene TRBV7-3 combines with J gene TRBJ2-1, with D maybe TRBD1 (6 bases). CDR3 size: 14 residues. The ends were cut back, 4 bases at V and 10 bases at J, with 17 bases in the middle. From germline, CDR1 is SGHTA and CDR2 FQGTGA. The CDR3: CASSSGRGPGEQFF. CDR3 DNA sequence: TGTGCCAGCAGCTCAGGCAGGGGCCCAGGGGAGCAGTTCTTC.

This chain uses TRBV29-1 with TRBJ1-5, with D unresolved. The length of the CDR3 is 12 residues. In germline, CDR1 is SQVTM, CDR2 ANQGSEA. The ends were cut back, 7 bases at V and 4 bases at J, with 11 bases in the middle. The CDR3 reads CSGGSRNQPQHF. CDR3 nucleotide sequence: TGCAGCGGAGGTTCTCGTAATCAGCCCCAGCATTTT.

The CDR3 sequence: CASSLADSGRAFF. In DNA form, the CDR3 reads TGTGCCAGCAGCTTGGCGGACAGCGGTCGGGCTTTCTTT. The J gene is TRBJ1-1, the V gene TRBV5-4, with D possibly matching TRBD1 (6 bases). CDR1 and CDR2 (germline): SGHNT, YYREEE (reference sequence). The CDR3 spans 13 residues. V gave up 0 bases and J gave up 11 bases, with 14 bases separating them.

This rearrangement joins TRBV29-1 to TRBJ2-1; D uncertain. The CDR3 contains 11 residues. Trimming took 4 bases from V and 7 from J, leaving 8 bases between them. Looked up from germline, CDR1 is SQVTM and CDR2 is ANQGSEA. The CDR3 loop reads CSVGRGNEQFF. The DNA of the CDR3 is TGCAGCGTTGGACGTGGGAATGAGCAGTTCTTC.

This rearrangement joins TRBV5-1 to TRBJ1-6, with a possible D match to TRBD1 (5 bases). V shed 5 bases and J shed 6 bases, with 15 bases lying between them. CDR3 size: 15 residues. Germline V gene sequence: CDR1 SGHRS, CDR2 YFSETQ. In nucleotides, the CDR3 is TGCGCCAGCAGTCCGGGGGGGAGAGGTAATTCACCCCTCCACTTT. Its protein is CASSPGGRGNSPLHF.

The chain links TRBV11-1 to TRBJ1-2; D not certain. Germline V lookup: CDR1 SGHAT, CDR2 FQDESV (reference sequence). CDR3 size: 15 residues. V lost 4 bases and J lost 7, with 19 bases in between. Here the CDR3 reads CASSSLGSLRGGYTF. CDR3 DNA sequence: TGTGCCAGCAGCTCCCTTGGAAGCCTCCGAGGTGGCTACACCTTC.

J is TRBJ2-1 and V is TRBV18; unclear D gene. Germline values: CDR1 KGHSH, CDR2 LQKENI. Trimming removed 2 bases from V and 1 base from J, with 6 bases in between. This CDR3 region has 14 residues. CDR3 residues: CASSPLGSYNEQFF. CDR3 sequence (DNA): TGTGCCAGCTCACCATTGGGTTCCTACAATGAGCAGTTCTTC.

V and J are TRBV6-2 or TRBV6-3 and TRBJ2-1, with a tentative D call TRBD2 (7 bases). The ends were cut back, 2 bases at V and 2 bases at J, with 13 bases in the middle. The CDR3 is made up of 16 amino acids. In germline, CDR1 is MNHEY, CDR2 SVGEGT. The CDR3 DNA reads TGTGCCAGCAGTTACGGCGGGGGCCTAGCCTACAATGAGCAGTTCTTC. Translation gives CASSYGGGLAYNEQFF.

J is TRBJ1-1 and V is TRBV19; a possible D gene is TRBD1 (6 bases). The CDR3 contains 13 residues. V was shortened by 10 bases and J by 3 bases, with 15 bases between the two germline ends. The germline V gene has CDR1 LNHDA and CDR2 SQIVND (reference sequence). The DNA for the CDR3 is TGTGCCACCCACCGGGACACCTACACTGAAGCTTTCTTT. Translating it yields CATHRDTYTEAFF.

This sequence joins TRBV28 and TRBJ2-1, with no clear D. Trimming left V 6 bases short and J 9 bases short, with 27 bases between. Per the germline V gene, CDR1 is MDHEN and CDR2 is SYDVKM. CDR3 size: 17 residues. The CDR3 DNA sequence: TGTGCCAGCAGCGACGCCTTCCCCGAAAGGGATAGTGGTGAGCAGTTCTTC. Protein product: CASSDAFPERDSGEQFF.

Regarding this clone: An end of the junction does not agree with germline; a read error may underlie this. The CDR3 reads CASSYFGGQDEQYF. The CDR3 nucleotides read TGTGCCAGCAGCTACTTTGGAGGGCAAGACGAGCAGTACTTC. The J gene is TRBJ2-7, the V gene TRBV6-5; TRBD2 is a possible D gene (6 bases). The CDR3 covers 14 residues. The germline V gene encodes CDR1 MNHEY and CDR2 SVGAGI.

Concerning this clone itself: A read error may produce the germline difference seen at one junction end. The genes are TRBV2 and TRBJ1-1; maybe TRBD1 (5 bases). This CDR3 has 13 residues. Germline assignment: CDR1 SNHLY and CDR2 FYNNEI. CDR3 coding DNA: TGTGCCAGCAGCGAAGGCAGGGTCACTGAAGCTTTCTTT. It specifies CASSEGRVTEAFF.

This rearrangement joins TRBV27 to TRBJ2-3; the D gene is possibly TRBD2 (7 bases). V was trimmed by 8 bases and J by 3 bases, leaving 9 bases between them. Germline assignment: CDR1 MNHEY and CDR2 SMNVEV (reference sequence). This CDR3 comprises 12 residues. CDR3 in amino acids: CASGGATDTQYF. Written as DNA, the CDR3 is TGTGCCAGCGGGGGGGCGACAGATACGCAGTATTTT.